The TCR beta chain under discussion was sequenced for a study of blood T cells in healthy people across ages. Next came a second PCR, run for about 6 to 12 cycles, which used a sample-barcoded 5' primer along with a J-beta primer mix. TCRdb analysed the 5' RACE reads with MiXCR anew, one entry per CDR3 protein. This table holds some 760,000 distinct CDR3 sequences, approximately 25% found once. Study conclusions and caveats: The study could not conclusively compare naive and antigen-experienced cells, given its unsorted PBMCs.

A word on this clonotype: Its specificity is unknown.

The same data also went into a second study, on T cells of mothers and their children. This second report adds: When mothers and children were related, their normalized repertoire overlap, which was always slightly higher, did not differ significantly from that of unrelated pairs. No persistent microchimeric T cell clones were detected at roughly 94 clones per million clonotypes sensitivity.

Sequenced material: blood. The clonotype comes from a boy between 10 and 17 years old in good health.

The CDR3 DNA reads TGTGCCAGCAGTTACACTCAAGGGGGTAGTAACGAGCAGTACTTC. This encodes CASSYTQGGSNEQYF. V gene TRBV6-6 combines with J gene TRBJ2-7; possibly TRBD1 for D (6 bases). Germline V CDR1 and CDR2: MNHNY, SVGAGI (reference sequence). The length of the CDR3 is 15 residues. V lost 2 bases and J lost 5, with 16 bases in between.